The 15 T cell receptor beta chains below all came from one sample that was sequenced in a study of cytomegalovirus exposure and HLA in healthy donors. The study ran its PCR with 60 Vbeta and 13 Jbeta primers. The method was immunoSEQ multiplex PCR; TCRdb's version includes in-frame clones alone and lacks a portion of them. The sample has more than 110,000 clones, 78% seen once. Sequenced sample: PBMCs. The receptors originated from a male donor in good health and CMV-seronegative.

This sequence joins TRBV7-9 and TRBJ2-5; 7 bases agree with TRBD1. The junction had 4 bases not matched to a gene; V was cut back by 5 bases and J by 1 base. Germline V gene data show CDR1 as SEHNR and CDR2 as FQNEAQ (reference sequence). This CDR3 has 14 amino acids. The CDR3 coding sequence is TGTGCCAGCAGCGATGACAGGGCCCAAGAGACCCAGTACTTC. It translates to CASSDDRAQETQYF. The complete variable domain, with remaining parts taken from reference TRBV7-9 and TRBJ2-5, reads DTGVSQNPRHKITKRGQNVTFRCDPISEHNRLYWYRQTLGQGPEFLTYFQNEAQLEKSRLLSDRFSAERPKGSFSTLEIQRTEQGDSAMYLCASSDDRAQETQYFGPGTRLLVL.

V gene TRBV30 combines with J gene TRBJ1-1; weak D call: TRBD1 (5 bases). CDR3 length: 15 amino acids. Germline loops: CDR1 GTSNPN, CDR2 SVGIG (reference sequence). V lost 2 bases and J lost 7, with 20 bases in between. The CDR3 loop is CAWSRGAGITREAFF. The CDR3 nucleotides read TGTGCCTGGAGTAGAGGGGCGGGAATCACCCGTGAAGCTTTCTTT.

This clone has only a few counts. The sample holds other DNA sequences that translate to the same CDR3. The rearrangement links TRBV4-1 to TRBJ2-7; a possible D gene is TRBD2 (5 bases). The CDR3 has 15 amino acids. Germline CDR1 is MGHRA and CDR2 is YSYEKL. Trimming stripped 0 bases from V and 2 bases from J, with 11 bases between. The CDR3 region has the DNA TGCGCCAGCAGCCAAGATTCAAGCGGTACCTACGAGCAGTACTTC. Translated, it gives CASSQDSSGTYEQYF.

This clone was found a few times. The chain recombines TRBV7-3 with TRBJ1-1, with a tentative D call TRBD1 (5 bases). Per the germline V gene, CDR1 is SGHTA and CDR2 is FQGTGA. Trimming pared 2 bases from V and 6 bases from J, leaving 16 bases between. The CDR3 has 15 residues. DNA of the CDR3: TGTGCCAGCAGCTTATTCCGGGCCGGAGGGGCTGAAGCTTTCTTT. It is translated as CASSLFRAGGAEAFF.

The V and J genes are TRBV19 and TRBJ2-5, with 7 nucleotides matching TRBD1. Unmatched junction bases numbered 13, after V lost 6 bases and J lost 3 bases. Germline V gives CDR1 LNHDA, CDR2 SQIVND (reference sequence). CDR3 length: 16 residues. The CDR3 nucleotides are TGTGCCAGTAGCTATTTCGGCACGACAGGGAAAGAGACCCAGTACTTC. Amino acids: CASSYFGTTGKETQYF.

The table lists this clone with a count of one. This chain connects TRBV10-1 to TRBJ1-5; D is possibly TRBD1 (5 bases). CDR3 length equals 17 residues. The V end lost 0 bases, the J end lost 6 bases, and 18 bases lay between the germline ends. Germline assignment: CDR1 WNHNN and CDR2 SYGVQD (reference sequence). CDR3 sequence reads: CASSESPGEGGTQPQHF. The CDR3 region has the DNA TGCGCCAGCAGTGAGTCTCCGGGGGAGGGCGGCACTCAGCCCCAGCATTTT.

This clone was seen just once. The J gene is TRBJ1-1, the V gene TRBV7-9; D is unclear. CDR3 length equals 13 residues. V lost 5 bases to trimming and J lost 0 bases, with 7 bases between them. Germline assignment: CDR1 SEHNR and CDR2 FQNEAQ (reference sequence). The CDR3 DNA sequence: TGTGCCAGCAGCATCTCAGTGAACACTGAAGCTTTCTTT. Translating gives CASSISVNTEAFF.

The chain links TRBV4-2 to TRBJ1-5, with TRBD1 identical over 8 bases. CDR1 LGHNA and CDR2 YNFKEQ come from the germline V gene. The CDR3 spans 15 residues. Trimming at V came to 4 bases and at J to 3 bases, leaving 5 bases not matched to a gene. For the CDR3, the DNA is TGTGCCAGCAGCCTGCAGGGGGCCCTCAATCAGCCCCAGCATTTT. Translating it yields CASSLQGALNQPQHF.

The chain combines TRBV9 with TRBJ2-3; TRBD1 matches at 8 bases. Trimming cost V 3 bases and J 6 bases; bases outside gene matches: 3. Germline loops: CDR1 SGDLS, CDR2 YYNGEE. This CDR3 contains 13 residues. The CDR3 bases are TGTGCCAGCAGCGAGGACAGGGTGGATACGCAGTATTTT. It encodes CASSEDRVDTQYF.

This clone was observed once. The chain carries TRBV10-3 and TRBJ2-5; 7 nucleotides line up with TRBD1. Germline loops: CDR1 ENHRY, CDR2 SYGVKD. The CDR3 has 16 residues. V shed 0 bases, J shed 1 base, and the junction held 5 bases outside the gene matches. This CDR3 is CAISESRTGPQETQYF. The CDR3 coding sequence is TGTGCCATCAGTGAGTCGAGGACAGGACCCCAAGAGACCCAGTACTTC.

J is TRBJ1-1 and V is TRBV19, with D possibly being TRBD1 (5 bases). Trimming took 6 bases from V and 1 from J, leaving 15 bases between them. Germline V gene sequence: CDR1 LNHDA, CDR2 SQIVND (reference sequence). CDR3 length equals 15 residues. In DNA form, the CDR3 reads TGTGCCAGTAGCCTATGGGGCCCTAGGAACACTGAAGCTTTCTTT. As protein: CASSLWGPRNTEAFF.

This clone was found once. The J gene is TRBJ1-1, the V gene TRBV15; 7 nucleotides agree with TRBD1. The CDR3 runs 16 residues. The V segment lost 1 base and the J segment 6 bases; nucleotides outside the gene matches: 11. Per germline, CDR1 LNHNV and CDR2 YYDKDF (reference sequence). For the CDR3, the DNA is TGTGCCACCAGCAGAGGAAACCCGCGGACAGGCGCTGAAGCTTTCTTT. Translation gives CATSRGNPRTGAEAFF.

Concerning this clone: Sequence at one end of the junction differs from germline and may be a read error. This chain connects TRBV7-9 to TRBJ2-1, with D uncertain. Germline V CDR1 and CDR2: SEHNR, FQNEAQ (reference sequence). The CDR3 consists of 14 residues. The CDR3 DNA reads TGTTCCAGCAGCTCAGTCGCAAACTACAATGAGCAGTTCTTC. It translates to CSSSSVANYNEQFF.

The chain is built from TRBV19 and TRBJ1-1; 7 bases fit TRBD1. The ends lost 7 bases at V and 7 bases at J; junction bases unmatched: 9. The CDR3 is made up of 13 amino acids. Germline V gene sequence: CDR1 LNHDA, CDR2 SQIVND (reference sequence). The CDR3 DNA reads as TGTGCCAGTACGACAGGGAGAAGAATTGAAGCTTTCTTT. It is translated as CASTTGRRIEAFF.

This chain uses TRBV6-5 with TRBJ1-2, with D maybe TRBD1 (6 bases). V dropped 10 bases and J dropped 3 bases, with 15 bases sitting between them. Germline V CDR1 and CDR2: MNHEY, SVGAGI. The CDR3 sequence is 13 residues long. CDR3 DNA sequence: TGTGCCACCAGGCGAGGGGGTTACTATGGCTACACCTTC. This translates into CATRRGGYYGYTF.